What follows describes a single T cell receptor (beta chain). This record belongs to a study of blood T cell repertoires in COVID-19. Across the study: T cells, B-cell-depleted T cells, or PBMCs provided the cDNA or gDNA that served as material.

This CDR3 is built from 14 residues. V was shortened by 1 base and J by 2 bases, with 6 bases between the two germline ends. CDR1 is SGHTA, CDR2 FQGNSA, per germline. A COVID-19 case was met by exposed participants within 2 weeks before study entry. Repertoires were generated with immunoSEQ multiplex PCR, while TCRdb's copy carries only in-frame clones and drops some. The table has over 200,000 clones, 88% seen once. The sequenced sample was PBMCs or T cells enriched from blood (not recorded which). The V call is TRBV7-2, the J call TRBJ1-5, with TRBD1 as a possible D gene (5 bases). This receptor was taken from a woman aged 30 to 39 who had been exposed to COVID-19. CDR3 sequence: CASSLVRGNQPQHF. CDR3 in DNA: TGTGCCAGCAGCTTAGTCAGGGGCAATCAGCCCCAGCATTTT.